The entry below describes one T cell receptor beta chain. Its recognized antigen is unknown. No much larger clonotype is one base removed from it; base qualities were not supplied. The entry originates in a study of shared clonotypes between healthy human individuals (dated by TCRdb to 2020 to 2022). Context from the whole study: A couple of women and three men aged 18 to 49 years were included in the cohort. For each donor, CD4 naive and CD4 memory were each run on three plates, CD8 naive on two plates, and CD8 memory on one plate. To estimate repertoire size and how much clonotype sharing occurs between individuals, the study deeply sequenced the blood TCR repertoires of several healthy adults. To increase sequencing depth and limit assay-specific biases, different laboratories used diverse techniques to prepare libraries and sequence TCR repertoires. Between about 0.94 and 8.9 billion PBMCs per donor were obtained by leukapheresis. Broad study findings and their caveats: Based on pairwise subsampling, the degree of clonotype sharing among donors was expected to be affected by sequencing depth. Estimated clonotype richness was generally larger for naive than for memory subsets. Across a handful of donors, approximately 4.9% of naive CD4, 3% to 4% of naive CD8, approximately 2.5% of memory CD4, and roughly 0.4% of memory CD8 clonotypes were shared. Because the study included only a small number of donors, the genetic and exposure-history diversity represented was limited. Rarefaction of sorted-subset datasets indicated incomplete sequencing despite the large sequencing depth. Sampling was restricted to blood, and TCR repertoires in tissues likely differ from the TCR repertoires found in blood. Compared with non-shared clonotypes, clonotypes shared by all four sorted-subset donors had higher generation probabilities.

As encoded in the germline V gene, CDR1 is SGHRS while CDR2 is YFSETQ. V drops 6 bases and J drops 0 bases, leaving 10 bases in between. The CDR3 holds 13 amino acids from the cysteine to the phenylalanine. Only the CDR3 DNA stays, 39 bases, in frame from base 1. Using the deep immunoSEQ assay, TCR CDR3 regions were amplified from genomic DNA by multiplex PCR. Extracted genomic DNA from each cell subset was spread evenly across all wells of several immunoSEQ 96-well plates, with each plate serving as a replicate. For sorted subsets, each replicate PCR was loaded with about 0.2 ug genomic DNA, equivalent to about 33,000 T cell genomes. Purified libraries were measured with a Qubit 3.0 fluorometer, size-checked on a Bioanalyzer 2100, and measured again with the KAPA Library Quantification kit. Each immunoSEQ 96-well plate was sequenced on its own single-read 150-cycle Illumina NextSeq 550 flow cell. The authors processed their data as follows. Because the immunoSEQ output included only junctional sequences and no quality scores, the filtering could not be the same as the filtering used for full-length reads. To assign V/J genes and CDR3, sequences were annotated against IMGT germline references using PyIR, a Python wrapper for IgBLAST v1.9. Reads were removed for weak V/J assignments (E-value above 1e-6), missing CDR3, stop codons, out-of-frame junctions, or ambiguous translated residues. V3J clonotypes were defined as sequences sharing an identical inferred V gene, J gene, and CDR3 amino acid sequence. To compute the percentage overlap between repertoires, the number of shared unique clonotypes was divided by the size of the smaller repertoire. Richness of each repertoire was evaluated using RTK rarefaction, the Chao1 estimator, and Recon v2.1 estimates of unobserved clonotypes. OLGA was used to compute generation probabilities for all TCRbeta clonotypes that the gDNA method yielded from a handful of donors. TCRdb took over this immuneACCESS table, retaining in-frame rearrangements with V and J assigned. Such tables are incomplete; in checked studies, under half of the missing clones stem from an unresolved V gene, and the remainder is unexplained. That table gives V, J and clone size, and the DNA gave D and trimming. Counted in this sample were some 500,000 clones; roughly 95% of them appeared once. About 0.06% of the sample is taken by the ten largest.

The donors were healthy, HIV-negative adults with no recently reported acute infections or vaccinations. All donors were Caucasian adults living in Nashville, Tennessee, USA. CD4+ T cells were enriched by magnetic negative selection; naive cells were then positively selected on CD45RA, and the negative fraction formed the memory subset. Blood was obtained by leukapheresis, after which PBMCs were separated by Ficoll-Histopaque density gradient centrifugation and cryopreserved in liquid nitrogen vapor phase. Analytical flow cytometry was used to check the purity and quantity of each magnetically sorted T cell population. Each sorted fraction had its genomic DNA isolated and then quantified by UV absorbance on a Nanodrop 2000c.

The sequence links TRBV5-1 to TRBJ2-7, and perhaps TRBD1 as D gene, on 6 matching bases. Specimen: naive CD4+ T cells sorted from blood. The cell subset or site label corresponds to: CD45RA+ positively selected. This TCR derives from a woman in her 30s in good health. In nucleotides, the sequence is TGCGCCAGCACATGGGACACCTCCTACGAGCAGTACTTC. Translation gives CASTWDTSYEQYF. Beyond the CDR3, the reference TRBV5-1 and TRBJ2-7 genes provide the residues; the full variable domain reads: KAGVTQTPRYLIKTRGQQVTLSCSPISGHRSVSWYQQTPGQGLQFLFEYFSETQRNKGNFPGRFSGRQFSNSRSEMNVSTLELGDSALYLCASTWDTSYEQYFGPGTRLTVT.